This is a list of T cell receptor beta chains from one sample in a study of identical twins. TCRdb passed the 5' RACE reads through MiXCR, listing each CDR3 protein once. This table holds roughly 720,000 distinct CDR3 sequences, 18% found once. The sample was also linked to a second study, of T cells expressing NK-cell markers.

Material: PBMCs. These TCRs come from a woman aged 18-29 years in good health. Each CDR3 is given with its conserved first and last residue. D genes are given only for firm matches. Clone sizes are given selectively: once, few, many, or a class where the clone is expanded.

clone_size: few; j_call: TRBJ2-7; d_call: NA; v_call: TRBV9; cdr3_aa: CASSVGNRAYEQYF; cdr3_nt: TGTGCCAGCAGCGTAGGTAACAGGGCATACGAGCAGTACTTC
clone_size: NA; j_call: TRBJ2-1; d_call: NA; v_call: TRBV7-9; cdr3_aa: CASSLGGVMAYNEQFF; cdr3_nt: TGTGCCAGCAGCTTAGGTGGGGTAATGGCCTACAATGAGCAGTTCTTC
clone_size: NA; j_call: TRBJ2-5; d_call: NA; v_call: TRBV7-9; cdr3_aa: CASSYGTAQGTQYF; cdr3_nt: TGTGCCAGCAGCTATGGGACCGCCCAAGGGACCCAGTACTTC
clone_size: many; j_call: TRBJ1-2; d_call: NA; v_call: TRBV6-5; cdr3_aa: CASSYGTSSYGYTF; cdr3_nt: TGTGCCAGCAGTTACGGGACGTCGAGCTATGGCTACACCTTC
clone_size: NA; j_call: TRBJ1-2; d_call: NA; v_call: TRBV12-3/TRBV12-4; cdr3_aa: CASSLGAGGGYTF; cdr3_nt: TGTGCCAGCAGTCTAGGAGCAGGCGGTGGCTACACCTTC
clone_size: few; j_call: TRBJ1-1; d_call: NA; v_call: TRBV9; cdr3_aa: CASSGLLGGMNTEAFF; cdr3_nt: TGTGCCAGCAGCGGATTACTTGGGGGGATGAACACTGAAGCTTTCTTT
clone_size: once; j_call: TRBJ1-1; d_call: NA; v_call: TRBV7-6; cdr3_aa: CASSLRKGTEAFF; cdr3_nt: TGTGCCAGCAGCTTACGGAAGGGGACTGAAGCTTTCTTT
clone_size: many; j_call: TRBJ1-1; d_call: TRBD1; v_call: TRBV12-3/TRBV12-4; cdr3_aa: CASSLLRTGPSAFF; cdr3_nt: TGTGCCAGCAGTTTACTCCGGACAGGCCCCTCAGCTTTCTTT
clone_size: few; j_call: TRBJ2-2; d_call: TRBD1; v_call: TRBV27; cdr3_aa: CASSPGQGVPPGELFF; cdr3_nt: TGTGCCAGCAGTCCGGGACAGGGGGTGCCCCCCGGGGAGCTGTTTTTT
clone_size: few; j_call: TRBJ2-7; d_call: NA; v_call: TRBV11-2; cdr3_aa: CASSRSTDSYEQYF; cdr3_nt: TGTGCCAGCAGCCGTAGTACTGACTCCTACGAGCAGTACTTC
clone_size: few; j_call: TRBJ2-3; d_call: TRBD2; v_call: TRBV5-1; cdr3_aa: CASSFFGGDTDTQYF; cdr3_nt: TGCGCCAGCAGCTTTTTCGGGGGGGACACAGATACGCAGTATTTT
clone_size: NA; j_call: TRBJ2-7; d_call: NA; v_call: TRBV3-1; cdr3_aa: CASSRYGRARTYEQYF; cdr3_nt: TGTGCCAGCAGCCGCTACGGAAGGGCCCGAACCTACGAGCAGTACTTC
clone_size: NA; j_call: TRBJ1-1; d_call: NA; v_call: TRBV6-5; cdr3_aa: CASSYGPGKNTEAFF; cdr3_nt: TGTGCCAGCAGTTACGGTCCTGGGAAGAACACTGAAGCTTTCTTT
clone_size: few; j_call: TRBJ2-6; d_call: NA; v_call: TRBV6-4; cdr3_aa: CASSVKGDSGANVLTF; cdr3_nt: TGTGCCAGCAGTGTCAAAGGGGACTCTGGGGCCAACGTCCTGACTTTC
clone_size: NA; j_call: TRBJ1-5; d_call: TRBD1; v_call: TRBV19; cdr3_aa: CASQQGGQPQHF; cdr3_nt: TGTGCCAGTCAACAGGGGGGACAGCCCCAGCATTTT
clone_size: NA; j_call: TRBJ2-3; d_call: NA; v_call: TRBV20-1; cdr3_aa: CSARDARADTQYF; cdr3_nt: TGCAGTGCTAGAGACGCAAGGGCGGATACGCAGTATTTT
clone_size: NA; j_call: TRBJ1-2; d_call: TRBD1; v_call: TRBV4-3; cdr3_aa: CASSPRGGRGANYGYTF; cdr3_nt: TGCGCCAGCAGCCCCAGGGGGGGCCGGGGAGCTAACTATGGCTACACCTTC
clone_size: NA; j_call: TRBJ2-1; d_call: NA; v_call: TRBV4-3; cdr3_aa: CASSQSRRGWQFF; cdr3_nt: TGCGCCAGCAGCCAATCTCGGCGGGGATGGCAGTTCTTC
clone_size: NA; j_call: TRBJ2-5; d_call: TRBD2; v_call: TRBV7-6; cdr3_aa: CASSRRLAGRGETQYF; cdr3_nt: TGTGCCAGCAGTCGAAGACTAGCGGGAAGAGGAGAGACCCAGTACTTC
clone_size: few; j_call: TRBJ1-1; d_call: NA; v_call: TRBV5-6; cdr3_aa: CASSPPRTEAFF; cdr3_nt: TGTGCCAGCAGCCCGCCACGGACTGAAGCTTTCTTT